The 24 T cell receptor delta chains in this list originate from one sample, sequenced in a study of γδ T cells in repeated Plasmodium falciparum infection. Bulk repertoires came from Vgamma9/Vdelta2+ or Vdelta2-negative gammadelta T cells flow-sorted from PBMC. TCRdb reran clone calling via CATT on the multiplex PCR reads. The sample consists of about 50,000 delta-chain clones, approximately 2% of them appearing once. Sequenced: gamma-delta T cells from blood. The receptors were sampled from a pool of human donors (malaria-infected and uninfected, not separated).

A remark on this clone: TCRdb records a much larger clone's protein for this DNA, with a difference at residue 10 that likely arises from a read error; the protein given is the translation of the DNA. This chain connects TRDV2 to TRDJ1; 9 bases match TRDD3. TCRdb supplies no J gene; here it was assigned by aligning the nucleotide sequence to germline. Trimming took 1 base from V and 0 from J; bases not matched to a gene: 20. Germline V CDR1 and CDR2: GEAIGNYY, EKD. The CDR3 runs 21 residues. The CDR3 bases are TGTGCCTGTGACACTCTTGTTCCTACTGTCGTACTGGGGGACCACACCGATAAACTCATCTTT. Its translation is CACDTLVPTVVLGDHTDKLIF.

Comment on this clone: Since a far larger clone is one base different, this is likely a read error. Other DNA sequences of this sample code for an identical CDR3. J is TRDJ1 and V is TRDV1; D perhaps matches TRDD3 (5 bases). TCRdb supplies no J gene; here it was assigned by aligning the nucleotide sequence to germline. Trimming cost V 2 bases and J 0 bases, with 37 bases left between them. Germline V gene lookup returns CDR1 TSWWSYY and CDR2 QGS. There are 24 residues in the CDR3. CDR3 region: CALGEISLYIKLGTGGLYTDKLIF. CDR3 coding DNA: TGTGCTCTTGGGGAAATTTCCCTTTATATTAAACTCGGTACTGGAGGACTGTACACCGATAAACTCATCTTT.

This clone was observed a few times. TCRdb has a much larger clone's protein, which differs at residue 3 from the translation of this DNA, likely because of a read error; what is shown is the protein translated from the DNA. The chain recombines TRDV2 with TRDJ1; D not certain. No J segment appears in TCRdb, so it was assigned here by matching the sequence to germline. Germline values: CDR1 GEAIGNYY, CDR2 EKD. The CDR3 runs 15 residues. CDR3 DNA: TGTGCCGGTGACACCGTATTGAGAAGCACCGATAAACTCATCTTT. It codes for CAGDTVLRSTDKLIF.

This clone was detected a few times. TCRdb attributes to this sequence the protein of a much larger clone, which differs from the DNA translation at residue 8; a read error is likely, and the protein displayed is translated from the DNA. The J gene is TRDJ1, the V gene TRDV2, with 10 bases aligning to TRDD3. The J gene, missing from TCRdb, was assigned here through DNA to germline matching. From germline, CDR1 is GEAIGNYY and CDR2 EKD. With 0 bases clipped from V and 0 bases from J, the junction kept 15 bases outside the gene matches. The CDR3 spans 20 residues. CDR3: CACDTPLQGDTVIDTDKLIF. DNA for the CDR3: TGTGCCTGTGACACCCCTTTACAGGGGGATACGGTCATTGACACCGATAAACTCATCTTT.

This clone was seen repeatedly, ten times or more. Other DNA variants within this sample encode the same CDR3. This sequence joins TRDV1 and TRDJ1; 10 bases fit TRDD3. The germline V gene has CDR1 TSWWSYY and CDR2 QGS. The CDR3 is 21 residues long. V shed 3 bases and J 1 base; nucleotides not matched to a gene: 20. The CDR3 DNA sequence: TGTGCTCTTGGGGATTCGTGTGTAGGGGGGATACGTGGTCCCTTCACCGATAAACTCATCTTT. Translating it yields CALGDSCVGGIRGPFTDKLIF.

The V and J genes are TRDV2 and TRDJ1; 9 bases line up with TRDD3. TCRdb carries no J gene annotation; the J gene was assigned here by matching the DNA with germline. V lost 0 bases and J lost 0; bases outside the gene matches: 13. The CDR3 is 19 residues long. Germline V gives CDR1 GEAIGNYY, CDR2 EKD. CDR3 DNA sequence: TGTGCCTGTGACACCGGGAAGGGTCTACTGGGGGACTACACCGATAAACTCATCTTT. It is translated as CACDTGKGLLGDYTDKLIF.

A V gene of TRDV1 was called, but no J gene was assigned; the table's D call, TRDD3, was not checked against the DNA. Germline assignment: CDR1 TSWWSYY and CDR2 QGS. The CDR3 has 26 amino acids. The CDR3 DNA reads as TGTGCTCTTGGGGAAACGCGGGGGAAGCCCTTCCTACAATACCTGGGGGATACCGCGTACACCGATAAACTCACCTTT. Protein sequence: CALGETRGKPFLQYLGDTAYTDKLTF.

This clone was observed a few times. TCRdb records a much larger clone's protein for this DNA, with a difference at residue 16 that likely arises from a read error; the protein given is the translation of the DNA. In DNA form, the CDR3 reads TGTGCCTGTGACGTCAAGGGTCCACTACGCTGGGGGATATTAGAATCACCTCGGTACACCGATAAACTCATCTTT. Its protein is CACDVKGPLRWGILESPRYTDKLIF. The rearrangement joins TRDV2 to TRDJ1; TRDD3 matches 10 bases. The J gene was missing in TCRdb and was found by matching the end of the DNA to germline. The CDR3 runs to 25 residues. Germline lookup yields CDR1 GEAIGNYY and CDR2 EKD. Losses at the gene ends were 3 bases for V and 0 bases for J; bases not matched to a gene: 33.

About this clone itself: This DNA translates differently at residue 9 from the TCRdb protein, which is that of a much larger clone; a read error is likely, and the protein shown is the DNA's own translation. The genes are TRDV1 and TRDJ1, with 9 nucleotides matching TRDD3. The J gene comes from matching the DNA to germline here; TCRdb lacks it. The ends lost 0 bases at V and 0 bases at J; junction bases unmatched: 23. CDR1 is TSWWSYY and CDR2 is QGS in the germline V gene. The CDR3 is made up of 23 amino acids. Here the CDR3 reads CALGELSPAGIRVGEFDTDKLIF. CDR3 DNA sequence: TGTGCTCTTGGGGAACTATCCCCTGCGGGGATACGTGTTGGTGAATTCGACACCGATAAACTCATCTTT.

About this clone itself: The mismatch at residue 15 between this DNA's translation and the TCRdb protein of a much larger clone likely reflects a read error; the protein shown is translated from the DNA. This chain joins TRDV1 and TRDJ1; 8 bases match TRDD3. Matching the DNA to germline supplied the J gene, which TCRdb does not give. Per germline, CDR1 TSWWSYY and CDR2 QGS. This CDR3 contains 27 residues. V lost 5 bases and J lost 5; bases outside the gene matches: 46. Here the CDR3 reads CALGRRFALIDLQYRGISFSPLDKLIF. Here the CDR3 DNA reads TGTGCTCTTGGGCGACGCTTTGCCCTCATAGACTTGCAGTACCGGGGGATATCTTTTAGTCCCCTGGATAAACTCATCTTT.

By proportion, this clone is medium-sized. Other DNA sequences in this sample translate to the same CDR3. The rearrangement uses TRDV3 and TRDJ1; D remains ambiguous. Germline CDR1 TVYSNPD, CDR2 GDNSRS (reference sequence). The CDR3 extends over 19 amino acids. The V end lost 3 bases, the J end lost 4 bases, and 33 bases lay between the germline ends. CDR3 DNA sequence: TGTGCCTTCCCAAAATCGACGTACATTCGGCCCCGGAGATACGATAAACTCATCTTT. This encodes CAFPKSTYIRPRRYDKLIF. Looking up the rest from reference TRDV3 and TRDJ1 gives the full variable domain: CDKVTQSSPDQTVASGSEVVLLCTYDTVYSNPDLFWYRIRPDYSFQFVFYGDNSRSEGADFTQGRFSVKHILTQKAFHLVISPVRTEDSATYYCAFPKSTYIRPRRYDKLIFGKGTRVTVEP.

The genes are TRDV1 and TRDJ1; TRDD3 is a possible D gene (5 bases). Assignment of the J gene here rests on matching the DNA to germline, because TCRdb gives none. Germline V lookup: CDR1 TSWWSYY, CDR2 QGS. CDR3 length: 18 residues. The V end was cut by 7 bases, the J end by 0 bases, with 24 bases between. The CDR3 DNA follows: TGTGCTCTTGAACCCCATATTAATGCAGGGGGGCACACCGATAAACTCATCTTT. Translation gives CALEPHINAGGHTDKLIF.

This clone was counted only a few times. TCRdb's listed protein matches a much larger clone and diverges from this DNA's translation at residue 18, likely through a read error; the protein shown comes from the DNA. V is TRDV1 and J is TRDJ1; 7 bases agree with TRDD3. In the absence of a J gene in TCRdb, the DNA was matched to germline to assign it here. J lost 6 bases, V lost 0 bases, and 28 bases had no gene match. The CDR3 has 22 residues. Germline assignment: CDR1 TSWWSYY and CDR2 QGS. CDR3 DNA: TGTGCTCTTGGGGAACTAAAAGCCCATCTACTTAGACTGGGGTTGTTAAGAAATAAACTCATCTTT. It encodes CALGELKAHLLRLGLLRNKLIF.

The table lists this clone with a few counts. One base away lies a much larger clone, so this may be a sequencing read error. The chain carries TRDV1 and TRDJ1; 9 bases fit TRDD3. The J gene is not listed in TCRdb, so it was assigned here from a DNA match to germline. With 2 bases clipped from V and 6 bases from J, the junction kept 13 bases outside the gene matches. CDR1 TSWWSYY and CDR2 QGS come from the germline V gene. There are 17 residues in the CDR3. Here the CDR3 DNA reads TGTGCTCTTGGGGAAACCCCTCGACTGGGGGACGACTATAAACTCATCTTT. Amino acids: CALGETPRLGDDYKLIF.

This clone is medium-sized within its sample. The V call is TRDV2, the J call TRDJ1, with 8 bases fitting TRDD3. The germline V gene has CDR1 GEAIGNYY and CDR2 EKD. The CDR3 length is 18 residues. The junction had 13 bases not matched to a gene; V was cut back by 2 bases and J by 0 bases. This CDR3 is CACDKYRFWGRYTDKLIF. The DNA of the CDR3 is TGTGCCTGTGACAAATATAGGTTCTGGGGGAGATACACCGATAAACTCATCTTT.

For this clone: A far larger clone is a single base away, which makes a read error likely. This specimen includes other DNA sequences encoding the same CDR3. This chain uses TRDV2 with TRDJ1; D is possibly TRDD3 (6 bases). TCRdb records no J gene; here it was assigned by comparing the DNA to germline. This CDR3 comprises 20 residues. V was trimmed by 0 bases and J by 0 bases, leaving 25 bases between them. Germline V gene lookup returns CDR1 GEAIGNYY and CDR2 EKD. CDR3 DNA sequence: TGTGCCTGTGACACCCTCCAACTGGGTGATACGGATTCGTACACCGATAAACTCATCTTT. It codes for CACDTLQLGDTDSYTDKLIF.

Turning to this clone: This DNA translates differently at residue 6 from the TCRdb protein, which is that of a much larger clone; a read error is likely, and the protein shown is the DNA's own translation. V usage is TRDV2 and J usage is TRDJ1, with no clear D. Assignment of the J gene here rests on matching the DNA to germline, because TCRdb gives none. Germline V gene sequence: CDR1 GEAIGNYY, CDR2 EKD. V lost 3 bases to trimming and J lost 1 base, with 8 bases between them. The CDR3 loop spans 13 amino acids. The CDR3 DNA follows: TGTGCCTGTGACGGAGAGGCCACCGATAAACTCATCTTT. It specifies CACDGEATDKLIF.

This clone was recorded at least ten times. A read error likely explains this, since a far larger clone differs by one base. Other DNA sequences from this sample encode an identical CDR3 as well. This chain connects TRDV1 to TRDJ1, with a tentative D call TRDD3 (6 bases). The CDR3 spans 20 residues. Germline CDR1 and CDR2: TSWWSYY and QGS. CDR3: CALGELQVRGCPYYTDKLIF. CDR3 bases: TGTGCTCTTGGGGAACTTCAGGTCCGGGGATGCCCCTATTACACTGATAAACTCATCTTT.

Turning to this clone: TCRdb's protein for this DNA is that of a much larger clone and differs from the translation at residue 9, likely a read error; the protein shown is the DNA translation. V usage is TRDV3 and J usage is TRDJ1; tentatively, D is TRDD3 (8 bases). Since TCRdb gives no J gene, matching the DNA to germline was used here to assign it. Germline V gives CDR1 TVYSNPD, CDR2 GDNSRS (reference sequence). Trimming removed 3 bases from V and 4 bases from J, with 27 bases in between. This CDR3 is built from 17 residues. The CDR3 loop reads CALISFLPTGGLDKLIF. In DNA form, the CDR3 reads TGTGCCTTAATTTCCTTCCTGCCGACTGGGGGCCTCGATAAACTCATCTTT. Based on the CDR3 plus reference TRDV3 and TRDJ1, the full variable domain is CDKVTQSSPDQTVASGSEVVLLCTYDTVYSNPDLFWYRIRPDYSFQFVFYGDNSRSEGADFTQGRFSVKHILTQKAFHLVISPVRTEDSATYYCALISFLPTGGLDKLIFGKGTRVTVEP.

This clone has only a few counts. With a far larger clone one base away, a read error is the likely cause. The CDR3 region has the DNA TGTGCTTACAGGACCTCGGGGTGGGGGATGAACGTACCCCTACTGTACACCGATAAACTCATCTTT. Translated, it gives CAYRTSGWGMNVPLLYTDKLIF. The chain has TRAV38-2/DV8 and TRDJ1; TRDD3 aligns across 8 bases. No J gene is reported in TCRdb; it was inferred here by comparing the DNA with germline. This CDR3 comprises 22 residues. Germline V gene sequence: CDR1 TSESDYY, CDR2 QEAYKQQN.

On this clone itself: A read error likely explains why the TCRdb protein, taken from a much larger clone, differs from this DNA's translation at residue 16; the protein shown is translated from the DNA. The chain has TRDV1 and TRDJ2; no definite D call. No J segment appears in TCRdb, so it was assigned here by matching the sequence to germline. Germline loops: CDR1 TSWWSYY, CDR2 QGS. With 1 base removed from V and 9 bases from J, the gap between germline ends came to 30 bases. The CDR3 has 20 amino acids. The DNA of the CDR3 is TGTGCTCTTGGGGAACCTCTTTCCCGTCTGGTGGGACTAATAACAACACAACTCTTCTTT. Translated: CALGEPLSRLVGLITTQLFF.

This clone has a handful of counts. A far larger clone lies a single base away; this is likely a read error. Different DNA sequences within this sample yield the same CDR3. V usage is TRDV3 and J usage is TRDJ1; 13 bases align to TRDD3. The CDR3 is made up of 18 amino acids. CDR1 TVYSNPD and CDR2 GDNSRS come from the germline V gene (reference sequence). As DNA, the CDR3 is TGTGCCTTTGGAGGGCTTTACTGGGGGATACGAAAAACCGATAAACTTATCTTT. Translation gives CAFGGLYWGIRKTDKLIF.

Ten or more counts support this clone. A read error likely explains why the TCRdb protein, taken from a much larger clone, differs from this DNA's translation at residue 5; the protein shown is translated from the DNA. The chain carries TRDV2 and TRDJ1; D is ambiguous. The J gene was not available in TCRdb and was assigned here by matching the DNA to germline segments. The ends were cut back, 3 bases at V and 2 bases at J, with 15 bases in the middle. In germline, CDR1 is GEAIGNYY, CDR2 EKD. The CDR3 totals 15 residues. The CDR3 loop is CACDALIQRTDKLIF. CDR3 DNA: TGTGCCTGTGACGCCCTAATACAAAGGACCGATAAACTCATCTTT.

This clone was detected only a few times. A far bigger clonotype differs at one base, so this is likely a read error. The same CDR3 can be traced to other DNA sequences in this sample. The V gene call is TRDV2, and the J gene call is absent; the table's D call, TRDD3, was not checked against the DNA. This CDR3 is built from 17 residues. The germline V gene has CDR1 GEAIGNYY and CDR2 EKD. The CDR3: CACDSLSTGGYTDKLIF. CDR3 in DNA: TGTGCCTGTGACTCCCTCAGTACTGGGGGATACACCGATAAACTAATCTTT.